The present entry profiles one T cell receptor beta chain with its context. What antigen it recognizes has not been identified. No much larger clone is present one base from it, and per-base qualities are unavailable. The data were taken from a study of blood T cell repertoires in COVID-19 (dated by TCRdb to 2018 to 2021). Concerning the study at large: The collaborator samples originated in the United States, Italy and Spain and spanned the acute and convalescent phases of COVID-19. The repertoires were released in a freely available public database intended as a resource for research on the immune response to SARS-CoV-2. The sample metadata nearly always contained a de-identified subject ID, COVID-19 status, age in years and sex. Where HLA class I and class II types were available, the types were taken from metadata supplied by the sample provider, not from assay-based typing. Subjects who had been exposed to COVID-19, were actively infected with it, or had recovered from it provided the deeply sampled blood TCRbeta repertoires that made up the dataset. The samples were drawn from the first 160 participants of the ongoing ImmuneRACE study and from over 950 subjects provided by 6 global collaborators. The material from the prospective study consisted of cDNA or gDNA derived from T cells, B-cell-depleted T cells, or PBMCs.

The immunoSEQ Assay, a bias-controlled multiplex PCR, was used to amplify TCRbeta CDR3 regions from genomic DNA. The paper's processing steps were these. Within the assay, amplification of reference gene primers was used to estimate how many nucleated cells each sample contained. Sequence reads were collapsed and filtered to measure the absolute abundance of every unique TCRbeta CDR3 rearrangement. For each sample, productive Simpson clonality was calculated by taking the square root of Simpson's diversity index across productive rearrangements. TCRdb carries this immuneACCESS record with in-frame sequences only. Its versions omit some clonotypes, under half of them owing to an unresolved V gene in the studies checked, with the rest unexplained. The DNA gave D and trimming, while V, J and clone size come from that table. The sample contains more than 350,000 clones, 85% to 90% of them found a single time. The top ten clones comprise about 1% of the sample.

Enrolling through a virtual design, the prospective study's participants ranged in age from roughly 18 to 90 years and lived across 20 to 25 United States geographic areas. To assign participants to cohorts, the prospective study relied on clinical history that participants themselves reported in a screening survey and a study questionnaire. ImmuneRACE Cohort 3 recovered participants were defined by two consecutive negative NP/OP PCR tests, healthcare professional clearance, or symptom resolution. Mobile phlebotomists in the prospective study collected whole blood, serum and a nasopharyngeal or oropharyngeal swab from every participant. Participants in the prospective study had the option to provide additional blood draws and questionnaires over an approximately 2-month period. Before DNA extraction, prospective study blood samples were shipped either frozen or at room temperature. The paper's findings and limits, for the study overall: The amount of clinical and demographic metadata varied by source and participant and was provided uncurated.

The cysteine opens and the phenylalanine closes a CDR3 of 15 amino acids. This entry keeps only the CDR3 DNA: 45 bases, framed from base 1. The V and J ends are trimmed by 4 bases and 4 bases, leaving 17 bases between them. CDR1 and CDR2 are read off the germline V gene (reference sequence) as SGHNT and YYREEE. The TCR comes from a man between 18 and 35 years old who had recovered from COVID-19. Sequenced: PBMCs or T cells enriched from blood (not recorded which). The rearrangement joined TRBV5-4 to TRBJ1-2; 6 matching bases give a weak D call of TRBD1. The nucleotide sequence is TGTGCCAGCAGCGTGGGGGGCTGGGGGGTCTATGGCTACACCTTC. Its protein is CASSVGGWGVYGYTF.